The present TCR beta chain was sequenced within a study of T cells expressing NK-cell markers. Points on this clonotype: Its antigen is as yet unknown.

The CDR3 has 16 amino acids. Germline V CDR1 and CDR2: LNHDA, SQIVND (reference sequence). Findings of the study overall: Among several donors, these clonotypes also ranked first in the CD3+CD56-NKG2C+ fraction.

What made the TCR beta cDNA was 5'RACE template switching with UMIs. TCRdb reprocessed the 5' RACE reads and reports one entry per CDR3 protein, with no DNA. The sample has 140,000 to 150,000 distinct CDR3 sequences, and its top ten clones hold 10% to 15%. The sequence came from a man younger than 35 in good health. The specimen was blood T cells: a sorted CD56 or NKG2C T cell subset, CD4+ or CD8+ T cells, or bulk PBMC T cells (not recorded which). The genes are TRBV19 and TRBJ1-1; TCRdb names TRBD1, which stays unverified in the absence of DNA. The CDR3 reads CASSADRAGWGTEAFF.